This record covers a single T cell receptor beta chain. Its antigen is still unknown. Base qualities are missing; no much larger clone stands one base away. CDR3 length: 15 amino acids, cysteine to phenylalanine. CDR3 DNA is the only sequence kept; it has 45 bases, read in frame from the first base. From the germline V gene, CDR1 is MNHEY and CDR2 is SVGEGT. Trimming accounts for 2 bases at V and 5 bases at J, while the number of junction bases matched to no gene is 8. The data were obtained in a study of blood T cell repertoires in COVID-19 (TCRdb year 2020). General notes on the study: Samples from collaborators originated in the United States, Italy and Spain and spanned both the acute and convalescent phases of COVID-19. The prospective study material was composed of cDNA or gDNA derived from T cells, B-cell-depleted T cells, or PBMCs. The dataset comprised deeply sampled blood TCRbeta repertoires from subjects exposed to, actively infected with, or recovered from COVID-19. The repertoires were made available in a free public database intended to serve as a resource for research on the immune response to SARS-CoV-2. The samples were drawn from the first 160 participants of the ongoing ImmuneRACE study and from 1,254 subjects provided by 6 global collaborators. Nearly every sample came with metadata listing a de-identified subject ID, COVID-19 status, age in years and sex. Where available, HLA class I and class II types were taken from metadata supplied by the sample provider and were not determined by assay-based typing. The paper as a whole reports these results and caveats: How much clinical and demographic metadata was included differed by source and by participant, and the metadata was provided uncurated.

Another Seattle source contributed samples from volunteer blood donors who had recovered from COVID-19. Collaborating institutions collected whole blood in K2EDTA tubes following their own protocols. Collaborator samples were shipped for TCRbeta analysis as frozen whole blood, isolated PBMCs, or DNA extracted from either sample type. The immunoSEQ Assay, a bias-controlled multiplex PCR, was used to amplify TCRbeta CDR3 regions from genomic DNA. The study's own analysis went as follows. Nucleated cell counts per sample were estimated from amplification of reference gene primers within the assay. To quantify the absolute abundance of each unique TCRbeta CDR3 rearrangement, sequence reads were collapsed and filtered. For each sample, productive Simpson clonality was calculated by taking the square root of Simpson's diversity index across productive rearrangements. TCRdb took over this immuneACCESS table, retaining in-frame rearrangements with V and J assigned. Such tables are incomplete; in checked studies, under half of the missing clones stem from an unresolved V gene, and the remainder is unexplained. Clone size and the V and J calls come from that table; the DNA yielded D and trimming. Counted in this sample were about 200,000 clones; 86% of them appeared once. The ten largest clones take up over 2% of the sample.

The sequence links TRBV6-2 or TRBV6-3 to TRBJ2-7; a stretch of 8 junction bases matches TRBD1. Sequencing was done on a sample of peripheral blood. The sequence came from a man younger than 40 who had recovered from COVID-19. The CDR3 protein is CASSYVGQALDEQYF. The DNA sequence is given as TGTGCCAGCAGTTACGTGGGACAGGCTCTTGACGAGCAGTACTTC.